This T cell receptor (beta chain) was profiled in a study of T cell responses to AZD1222 COVID-19 vaccine. Comment on this clone: Its antigen is still unknown.

TCRdb's copy holds only in-frame clones and misses some; the assay was immunoSEQ multiplex PCR. The sample shows more than 140,000 clones, more than 70% of them seen only once. Per germline, CDR1 MDHEN and CDR2 SYDVKM. The CDR3 runs 16 residues. J gave up 1 base and V 3 bases, and 5 bases lay outside the gene matches. Study results and caveats: Mapped onto spike, vaccine-associated CD4 TCRs spanned it and were dominant at 160-218 and 743-854.

The TCR was taken from an adult in good health. The chain combines TRBV28 with TRBJ1-5; 8 bases line up with TRBD1. This specimen was peripheral blood, taken on day 0 of AZD1222 vaccination. The CDR3 sequence is CASSLQTGVSNQPQHF. In DNA form, the CDR3 reads TGTGCCAGCAGTTTGCAGACAGGGGTGAGCAATCAGCCCCAGCATTTT. The full variable domain, with the rest looked up from reference TRBV28 and TRBJ1-5, is DVKVTQSSRYLVKRTGEKVFLECVQDMDHENMFWYRQDPGLGLRLIYFSYDVKMKEKGDIPEGYSVSREKKERFSLILESASTNQTSMYLCASSLQTGVSNQPQHFGDGTRLSIL.